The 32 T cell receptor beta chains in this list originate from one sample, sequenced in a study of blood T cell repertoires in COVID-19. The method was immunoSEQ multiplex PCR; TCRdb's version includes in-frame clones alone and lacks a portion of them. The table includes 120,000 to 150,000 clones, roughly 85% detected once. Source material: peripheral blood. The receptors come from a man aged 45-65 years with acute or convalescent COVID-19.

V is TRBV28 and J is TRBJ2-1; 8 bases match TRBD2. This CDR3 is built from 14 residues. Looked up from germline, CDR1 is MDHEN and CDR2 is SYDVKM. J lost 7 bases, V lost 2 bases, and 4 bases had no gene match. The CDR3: CASSLIREGNEQFF. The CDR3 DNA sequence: TGTGCCAGCAGTTTAATACGGGAGGGGAATGAGCAGTTCTTC.

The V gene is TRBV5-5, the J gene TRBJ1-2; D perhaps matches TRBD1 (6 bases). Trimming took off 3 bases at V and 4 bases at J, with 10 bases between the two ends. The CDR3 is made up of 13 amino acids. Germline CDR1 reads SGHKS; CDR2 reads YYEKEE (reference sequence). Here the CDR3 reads CASSSGQSYGYTF. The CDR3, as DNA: TGTGCCAGCAGCTCCGGACAGAGCTATGGCTACACCTTC.

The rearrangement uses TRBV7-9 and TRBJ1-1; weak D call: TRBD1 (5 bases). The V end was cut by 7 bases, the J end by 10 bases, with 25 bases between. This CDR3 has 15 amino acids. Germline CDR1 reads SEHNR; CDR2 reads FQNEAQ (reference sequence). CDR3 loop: CASIKLTESARGAFF. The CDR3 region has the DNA TGTGCCAGCATCAAACTGACAGAGTCGGCACGCGGAGCTTTCTTT.

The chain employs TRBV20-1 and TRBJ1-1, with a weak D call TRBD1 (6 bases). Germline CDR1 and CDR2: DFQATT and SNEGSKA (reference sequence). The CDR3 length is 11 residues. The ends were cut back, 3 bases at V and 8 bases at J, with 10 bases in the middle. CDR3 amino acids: CSARRTAEAFF. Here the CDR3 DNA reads TGCAGTGCTAGGCGGACAGCCGAAGCTTTCTTT.

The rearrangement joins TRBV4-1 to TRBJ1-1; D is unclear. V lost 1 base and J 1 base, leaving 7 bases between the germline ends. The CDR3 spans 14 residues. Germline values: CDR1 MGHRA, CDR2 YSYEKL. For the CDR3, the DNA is TGCGCCAGCAGCCAAGGGACTGAGAACACTGAAGCTTTCTTT. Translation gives CASSQGTENTEAFF.

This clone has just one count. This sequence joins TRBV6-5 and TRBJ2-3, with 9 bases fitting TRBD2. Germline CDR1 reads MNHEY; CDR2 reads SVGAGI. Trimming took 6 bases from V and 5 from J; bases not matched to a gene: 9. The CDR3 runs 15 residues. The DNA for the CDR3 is TGTGCCAGCAGCCGCGCCACTAGCGGGCTAGATACGCAGTATTTT. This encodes CASSRATSGLDTQYF.

The CDR3 reads CASSSRGSRTDTQYF. The CDR3 DNA reads TGTGCCAGCAGCTCTCGGGGGAGTAGAACAGATACGCAGTATTTT. The chain employs TRBV7-3 and TRBJ2-3, with D possibly being TRBD2 (6 bases). In germline, CDR1 is SGHTA, CDR2 FQGTGA. Trimming removed 4 bases at V and 3 bases at J, with 14 bases between. The CDR3 has 15 amino acids.

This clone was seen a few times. CDR3 amino acids: CASSLGDRVLFF. The CDR3 coding sequence is TGTGCCAGCAGCTTAGGGGACAGGGTGCTGTTTTTT. V is TRBV7-9 and J is TRBJ1-4; TRBD1 matches at 9 bases. The CDR3 length is 12 residues. Looked up from germline, CDR1 is SEHNR and CDR2 is FQNEAQ (reference sequence). V was clipped by 1 base and J by 14 bases; unmatched bases: 2. The variable domain in full, completed from reference TRBV7-9 and TRBJ1-4, reads DTGVSQNPRHKITKRGQNVTFRCDPISEHNRLYWYRQTLGQGPEFLTYFQNEAQLEKSRLLSDRFSAERPKGSFSTLEIQRTEQGDSAMYLCASSLGDRVLFFGSGTQLSVL.

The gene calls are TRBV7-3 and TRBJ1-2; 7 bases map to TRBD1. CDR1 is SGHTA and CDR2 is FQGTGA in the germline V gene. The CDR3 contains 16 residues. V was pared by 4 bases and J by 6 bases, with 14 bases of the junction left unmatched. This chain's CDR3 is CASSSQGQAQVNGYTF. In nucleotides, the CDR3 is TGTGCCAGCAGCTCTCAAGGACAGGCCCAAGTTAATGGCTACACCTTC.

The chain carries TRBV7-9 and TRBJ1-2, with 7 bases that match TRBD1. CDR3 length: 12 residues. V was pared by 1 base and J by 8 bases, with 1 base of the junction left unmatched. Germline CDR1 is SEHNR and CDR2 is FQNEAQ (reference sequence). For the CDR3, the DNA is TGTGCCAGCAGCTTAGAAGGGGGCGGCTACACCTTC. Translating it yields CASSLEGGGYTF.

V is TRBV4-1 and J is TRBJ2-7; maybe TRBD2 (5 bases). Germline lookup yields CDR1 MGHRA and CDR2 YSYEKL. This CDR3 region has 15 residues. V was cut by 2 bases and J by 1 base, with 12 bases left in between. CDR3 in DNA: TGCGCCAGCAGCCAAAATATAGGGAGTTCCTACGAGCAGTACTTC. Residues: CASSQNIGSSYEQYF.

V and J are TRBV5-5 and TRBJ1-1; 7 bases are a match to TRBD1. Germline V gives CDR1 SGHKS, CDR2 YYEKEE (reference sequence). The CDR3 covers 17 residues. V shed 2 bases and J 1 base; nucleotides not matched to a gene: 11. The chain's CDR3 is CASSLLPGGLGNTEAFF. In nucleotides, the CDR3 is TGTGCCAGCAGCTTACTACCAGGGGGACTGGGGAACACTGAAGCTTTCTTT.

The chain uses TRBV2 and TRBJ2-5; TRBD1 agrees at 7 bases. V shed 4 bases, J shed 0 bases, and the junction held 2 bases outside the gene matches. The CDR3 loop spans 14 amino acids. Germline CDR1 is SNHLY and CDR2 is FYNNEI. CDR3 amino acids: CASSAQGYQETQYF. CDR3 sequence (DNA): TGTGCCAGCAGTGCACAGGGGTACCAAGAGACCCAGTACTTC. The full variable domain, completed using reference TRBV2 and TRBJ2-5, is EPEVTQTPSHQVTQMGQEVILRCVPISNHLYFYWYRQILGQKVEFLVSFYNNEISEKSEIFDDQFSVERPDGSNFTLKIRSTKLEDSAMYFCASSAQGYQETQYFGPGTRLLVL.

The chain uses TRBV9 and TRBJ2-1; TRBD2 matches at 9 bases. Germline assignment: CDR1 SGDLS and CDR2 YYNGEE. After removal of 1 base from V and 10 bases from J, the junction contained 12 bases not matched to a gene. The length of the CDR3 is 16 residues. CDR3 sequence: CASSVSSGSGSSEQFF. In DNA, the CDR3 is TGTGCCAGCAGCGTATCCTCAGGTAGCGGGAGTTCAGAGCAGTTCTTC.

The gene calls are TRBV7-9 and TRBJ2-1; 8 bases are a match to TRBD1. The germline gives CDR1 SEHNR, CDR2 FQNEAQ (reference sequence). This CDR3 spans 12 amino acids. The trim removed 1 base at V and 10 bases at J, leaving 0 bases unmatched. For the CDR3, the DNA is TGTGCCAGCAGCTTAGGGACAGGGGAGCAGTTCTTC. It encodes CASSLGTGEQFF.

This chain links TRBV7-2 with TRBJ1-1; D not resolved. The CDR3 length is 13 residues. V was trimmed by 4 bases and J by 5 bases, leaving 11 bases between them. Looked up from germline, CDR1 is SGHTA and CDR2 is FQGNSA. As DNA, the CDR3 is TGTGCCAGCAGCTGGAACGGGAGGACTGAAGCTTTCTTT. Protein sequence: CASSWNGRTEAFF.

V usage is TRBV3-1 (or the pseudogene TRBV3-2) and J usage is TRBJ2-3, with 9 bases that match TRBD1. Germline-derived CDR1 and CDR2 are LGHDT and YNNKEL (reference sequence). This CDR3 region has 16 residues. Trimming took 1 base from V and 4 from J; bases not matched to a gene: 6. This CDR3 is CASSQAPGQGADTQYF. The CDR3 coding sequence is TGTGCCAGCAGCCAAGCACCGGGACAGGGCGCAGATACGCAGTATTTT.

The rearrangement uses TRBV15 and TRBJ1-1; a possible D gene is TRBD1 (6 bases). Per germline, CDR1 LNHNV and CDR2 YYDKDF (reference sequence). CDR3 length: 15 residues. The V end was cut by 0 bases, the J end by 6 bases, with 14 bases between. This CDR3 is CATSREGTTGAEAFF. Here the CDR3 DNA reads TGTGCCACCAGCAGAGAAGGGACAACAGGCGCTGAAGCTTTCTTT.

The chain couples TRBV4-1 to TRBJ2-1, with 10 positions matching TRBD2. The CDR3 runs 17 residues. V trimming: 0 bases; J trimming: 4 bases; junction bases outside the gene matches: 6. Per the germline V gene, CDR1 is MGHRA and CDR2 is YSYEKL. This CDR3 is CASSQERSGRGYNEQFF. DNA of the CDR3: TGCGCCAGCAGCCAAGAACGCAGCGGGAGGGGATACAATGAGCAGTTCTTC.

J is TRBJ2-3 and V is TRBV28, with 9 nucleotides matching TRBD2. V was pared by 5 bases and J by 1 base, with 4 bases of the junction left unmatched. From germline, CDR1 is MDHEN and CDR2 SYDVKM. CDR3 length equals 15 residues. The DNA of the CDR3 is TGTGCCAGCAGTCGACTAGCGGACCGCACAGATACGCAGTATTTT. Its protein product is CASSRLADRTDTQYF.

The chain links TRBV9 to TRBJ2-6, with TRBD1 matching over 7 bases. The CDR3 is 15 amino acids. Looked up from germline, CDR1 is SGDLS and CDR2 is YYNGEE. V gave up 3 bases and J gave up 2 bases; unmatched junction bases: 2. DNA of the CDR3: TGTGCCAGCAGCGATGACAGGGCTGGGGCCAACGTCCTGACTTTC. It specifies CASSDDRAGANVLTF.

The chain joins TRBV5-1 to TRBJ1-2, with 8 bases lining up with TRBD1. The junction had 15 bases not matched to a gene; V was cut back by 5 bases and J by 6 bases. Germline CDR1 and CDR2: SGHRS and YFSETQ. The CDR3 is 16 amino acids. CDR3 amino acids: CASSTQGAAVYNGYTF. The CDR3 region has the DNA TGCGCCAGCAGTACGCAGGGGGCTGCGGTGTATAATGGCTACACCTTC. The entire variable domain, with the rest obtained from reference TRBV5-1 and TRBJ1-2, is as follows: KAGVTQTPRYLIKTRGQQVTLSCSPISGHRSVSWYQQTPGQGLQFLFEYFSETQRNKGNFPGRFSGRQFSNSRSEMNVSTLELGDSALYLCASSTQGAAVYNGYTFGSGTRLTVV.

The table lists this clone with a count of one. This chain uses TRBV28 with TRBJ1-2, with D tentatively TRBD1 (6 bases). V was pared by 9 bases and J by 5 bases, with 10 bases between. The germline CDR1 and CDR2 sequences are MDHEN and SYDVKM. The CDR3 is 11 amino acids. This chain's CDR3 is CASHQGYGYTF. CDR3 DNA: TGTGCCAGTCACCAGGGGTATGGCTACACCTTC.

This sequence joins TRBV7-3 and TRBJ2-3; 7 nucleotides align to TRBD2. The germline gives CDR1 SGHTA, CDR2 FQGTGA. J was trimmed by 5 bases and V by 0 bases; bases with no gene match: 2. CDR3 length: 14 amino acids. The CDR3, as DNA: TGTGCCAGCAGCTTAACTTCGGGAGGAGATACGCAGTATTTT. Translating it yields CASSLTSGGDTQYF.

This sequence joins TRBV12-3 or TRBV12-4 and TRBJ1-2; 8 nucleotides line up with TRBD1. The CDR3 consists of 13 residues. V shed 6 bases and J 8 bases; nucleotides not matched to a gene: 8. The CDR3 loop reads CASSPTGVEGYTF. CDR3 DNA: TGTGCCAGCAGCCCGACAGGGGTCGAAGGCTACACCTTC.

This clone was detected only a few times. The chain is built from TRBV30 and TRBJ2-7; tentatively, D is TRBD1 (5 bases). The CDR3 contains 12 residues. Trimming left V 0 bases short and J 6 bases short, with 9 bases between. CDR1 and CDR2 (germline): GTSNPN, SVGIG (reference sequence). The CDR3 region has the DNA TGTGCCTGGAGTGTACTGGGGCTCGAGCAGTACTTC. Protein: CAWSVLGLEQYF. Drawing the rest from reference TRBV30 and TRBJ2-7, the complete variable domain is SQTIHQWPATLVQPVGSPLSLECTVEGTSNPNLYWYRQAAGRGLQLLFYSVGIGQISSEVPQNLSASRPQDRQFILSSKKLLLSDSGFYLCAWSVLGLEQYFGPGTRLTVT.

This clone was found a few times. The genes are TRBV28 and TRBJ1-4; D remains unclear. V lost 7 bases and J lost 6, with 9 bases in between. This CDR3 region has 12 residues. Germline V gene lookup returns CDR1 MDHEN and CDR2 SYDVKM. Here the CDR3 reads CASKQVDEKLFF. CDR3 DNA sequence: TGTGCCAGCAAGCAGGTAGATGAAAAACTGTTTTTT. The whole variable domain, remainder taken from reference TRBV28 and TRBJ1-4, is DVKVTQSSRYLVKRTGEKVFLECVQDMDHENMFWYRQDPGLGLRLIYFSYDVKMKEKGDIPEGYSVSREKKERFSLILESASTNQTSMYLCASKQVDEKLFFGSGTQLSVL.

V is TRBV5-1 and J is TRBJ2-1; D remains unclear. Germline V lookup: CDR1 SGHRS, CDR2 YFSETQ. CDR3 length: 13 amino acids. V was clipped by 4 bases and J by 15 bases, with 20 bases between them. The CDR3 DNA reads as TGCGCCAGCAGCGCCAACCCAATTGGCTGGAGGTTCTTC. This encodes CASSANPIGWRFF.

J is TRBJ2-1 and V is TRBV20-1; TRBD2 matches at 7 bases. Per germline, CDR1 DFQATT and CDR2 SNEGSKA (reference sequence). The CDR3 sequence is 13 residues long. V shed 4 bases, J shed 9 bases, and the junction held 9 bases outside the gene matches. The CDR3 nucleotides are TGCAGTGCTACTGAGGGAGGGCTTGGTGAGCAGTTCTTC. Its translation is CSATEGGLGEQFF.

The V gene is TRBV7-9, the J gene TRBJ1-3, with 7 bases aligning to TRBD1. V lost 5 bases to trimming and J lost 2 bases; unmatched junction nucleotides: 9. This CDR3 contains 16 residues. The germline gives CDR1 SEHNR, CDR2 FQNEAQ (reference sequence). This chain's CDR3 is CASSGPDRETGNTIYF. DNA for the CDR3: TGTGCCAGCAGCGGACCAGACAGGGAAACTGGAAACACCATATATTTT.

Here the CDR3 DNA reads TGTGCCAAGTGGGGGGGGCGTCGGGCAACTAATGAAAAACTGTTTTTT. Its protein is CAKWGGRRATNEKLFF. The chain joins TRBV6-4 to TRBJ1-4; possibly TRBD1 for D (6 bases). The CDR3 totals 16 residues. Germline V gene sequence: CDR1 MRHNA, CDR2 SNTAGT. Trimming stripped 10 bases from V and 0 bases from J, with 18 bases between.

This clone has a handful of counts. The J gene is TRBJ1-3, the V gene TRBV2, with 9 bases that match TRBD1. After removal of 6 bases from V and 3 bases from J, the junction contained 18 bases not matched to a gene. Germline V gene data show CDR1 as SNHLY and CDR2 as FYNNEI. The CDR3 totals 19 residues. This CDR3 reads CASSPTPGQGLYFGNTIYF. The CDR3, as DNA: TGTGCCAGCAGCCCAACTCCGGGACAGGGTCTGTACTTTGGAAACACCATATATTTT.